This T cell receptor beta chain stems from a study of blood T cell repertoires in COVID-19. Study-level background: Whether acute or convalescent, the COVID-19 samples came from the United States, Italy and Spain. T cells, B-cell-depleted T cells, or PBMCs supplied cDNA or gDNA.

In the original processing: Amplified reference gene primers provided the basis for estimating nucleated cell counts. The table came from immunoSEQ multiplex PCR; TCRdb's copy has only in-frame clones and leaves some out. From that table come the V and J calls and clone size; the DNA was used to work out D and trimming. The sample yields roughly 63,000 clones, under 80% seen once. This CDR3 has 13 residues. From germline, CDR1 is MNHEY and CDR2 SVGAGI. V was trimmed by 3 bases and J by 1 base, leaving 7 bases between them. Material for sequencing was peripheral blood. The gene calls are TRBV6-5 and TRBJ2-7; D gene ambiguous. The TCR was taken from a human donor in a cohort sampled during active COVID-19. This CDR3 reads CASSYSLSYEQYF. CDR3 bases: TGTGCCAGCAGTTATAGCCTATCCTACGAGCAGTACTTC.